Following are 25 T cell receptor beta chains from one sample sequenced in a study of metastatic and nonmetastatic thyroid tumors. MiXCR reprocessed the PCR reads for TCRdb. This sample has fewer than 35,000 clones, with roughly 29% found just once. All patients reached thyroid surgery having received no treatment beforehand. Sample: blood. The receptor set was obtained from a female donor with papillary thyroid cancer or a benign thyroid nodule (not recorded which). Some clones in this sample may be carry-over from other donors' samples.

This clone was picked up a small number of times. The gene calls are TRBV12-3 or TRBV12-4 and TRBJ2-1, with TRBD2 matching 11 bases. Unmatched junction bases numbered 5, after V lost 0 bases and J lost 4 bases. There are 17 residues in the CDR3. The CDR3 protein is CASSLAPGLAEYNEQFF. The DNA for the CDR3 is TGTGCCAGCAGTTTAGCGCCGGGACTAGCGGAATACAATGAGCAGTTCTTC.

By share of the sample, this clone is medium-sized. V usage is TRBV20-1 and J usage is TRBJ2-7; D remains ambiguous. The CDR3 is 15 residues long. V was shortened by 0 bases and J by 2 bases, with 14 bases between the two germline ends. Germline lookup yields CDR1 DFQATT and CDR2 SNEGSKA (reference sequence). CDR3 in amino acids: CSARDRPIGTYEQYF. The DNA for the CDR3 is TGCAGTGCTAGAGACAGACCGATTGGAACCTACGAGCAGTACTTC.

In this sample, this clone is medium-sized. This chain connects TRBV6-5 to TRBJ2-1; 14 nucleotides agree with TRBD2. Germline assignment: CDR1 MNHEY and CDR2 SVGAGI. V lost 5 bases and J lost 4; bases outside the gene matches: 7. The CDR3 consists of 17 residues. The CDR3 DNA is TGTGCCAGCAGTCGCCGGACTAGCGGGGGGAAATACAATGAGCAGTTCTTC. Translating it yields CASSRRTSGGKYNEQFF.

The chain is built from TRBV27 and TRBJ2-1; 10 nucleotides agree with TRBD1. J was trimmed by 7 bases and V by 5 bases; bases with no gene match: 8. Germline CDR1 and CDR2: MNHEY and SMNVEV (reference sequence). The CDR3 covers 15 residues. The CDR3 loop reads CASSPIGQGDNEQFF. DNA of the CDR3: TGTGCCAGCAGTCCTATTGGACAGGGGGATAATGAGCAGTTCTTC.

Within the sample, this clone is medium-sized. The chain couples TRBV6-1 to TRBJ1-2, with D unclear. The germline CDR1 and CDR2 sequences are MNHNS and SASEGT. V was trimmed by 10 bases and J by 1 base, leaving 16 bases between them. CDR3 length: 14 amino acids. The CDR3 DNA follows: TGTGCCACTTTACCCTCACTCGGTAACTATGGCTACACCTTC. Amino acids: CATLPSLGNYGYTF.

This clone was seen a few times. The genes are TRBV4-1 and TRBJ2-7; a possible D gene is TRBD2 (6 bases). The CDR3 spans 16 residues. The germline V and J ends were trimmed by 8 bases and 2 bases, with 22 bases remaining between them. Germline loops: CDR1 MGHRA, CDR2 YSYEKL. CDR3 nucleotide sequence: TGCGCCAGCTACAATTCGGGCGGTAGCGGTACCTACGAGCAGTACTTC. Protein sequence: CASYNSGGSGTYEQYF.

This clone was recorded a few times. Compared with germline, one end of the junction differs, possibly owing to a read error. The rearrangement links TRBV2 to TRBJ2-2; D is perhaps TRBD2 (6 bases). Germline CDR1 SNHLY, CDR2 FYNNEI. The CDR3 length is 14 residues. The chain's CDR3 is CATAVLPEHRELSF. The CDR3 nucleotides read TGTGCCACCGCGGTCCTGCCCGAACACCGGGAGCTGTCTTTT.

This clone showed up just a few times. The rearrangement links TRBV28 to TRBJ1-2; 11 nucleotides match TRBD1. With 3 bases clipped from V and 7 bases from J, the junction kept 4 bases outside the gene matches. Germline values: CDR1 MDHEN, CDR2 SYDVKM. The CDR3 covers 14 residues. CDR3 amino acids: CASSFRDRGGGYTF. CDR3 DNA: TGTGCCAGCAGTTTTAGGGACAGGGGGGGTGGCTACACCTTC.

This clone was counted between two and nine times. The rearrangement links TRBV28 to TRBJ1-2; D is perhaps TRBD1 (6 bases). From germline, CDR1 is MDHEN and CDR2 SYDVKM. Between the trimmed V and J ends, which lost 6 bases and 2 bases, there was a span of 13 bases. CDR3 length: 14 residues. In nucleotides, the CDR3 is TGTGCCAGCAGAAGAACAGGGTTAAACTATGGCTACACCTTC. It is translated as CASRRTGLNYGYTF.

This clone is labeled medium-sized (0.01 to 0.1%). The J gene is TRBJ2-2, the V gene TRBV7-3; 7 nucleotides align to TRBD2. Germline V CDR1 and CDR2: SGHTA, FQGTGA. CDR3 length: 15 residues. With V trimmed by 2 bases and J by 3 bases, 3 bases remained unmatched. The CDR3 spells CASSLGAGDTGELFF. In nucleotides, the CDR3 is TGTGCCAGCAGCTTAGGGGCGGGGGACACCGGGGAGCTGTTTTTT.

This sequence joins TRBV7-8 and TRBJ2-7, with 10 nucleotides matching TRBD1. Unmatched junction bases numbered 9, after V lost 5 bases and J lost 5 bases. Germline CDR1 reads SGHVS; CDR2 reads FQNEAQ. The CDR3 contains 15 residues. This chain's CDR3 is CASSPRSTGGDEQYF. CDR3 DNA sequence: TGTGCCAGCAGCCCCCGCTCGACAGGGGGCGACGAGCAGTACTTC.

This clone occurred a few times. The rearrangement uses TRBV6-1 and TRBJ2-7; tentatively, D is TRBD1 (6 bases). CDR1 is MNHNS and CDR2 is SASEGT in the germline V gene. The V end lost 6 bases, the J end lost 5 bases, and 8 bases lay between the germline ends. The CDR3 is 11 amino acids. The CDR3, as DNA: TGTGCCAGCAGCACAGGGAACGAGCAGTACTTC. Translating it yields CASSTGNEQYF.

The chain recombines TRBV5-1 with TRBJ2-2; 12 nucleotides agree with TRBD1. V lost 0 bases, J lost 4 bases, and 4 bases stayed unmatched. Germline CDR1 and CDR2: SGHRS and YFSETQ. The CDR3 is 17 amino acids. The CDR3 bases are TGCGCCAGCAGCTTGGGGGACAGGGGGCTAATCACCGGGGAGCTGTTTTTT. Residues: CASSLGDRGLITGELFF.

The CDR3 DNA reads as TGCGCCAGCAGCCTACACCAGACAGGGGGATTTGAAGCTTTCTTT. As protein: CASSLHQTGGFEAFF. The V and J genes are TRBV5-1 and TRBJ1-1, with 9 bases fitting TRBD1. Germline CDR1 SGHRS, CDR2 YFSETQ. The CDR3 has 15 amino acids. The V and J ends lost 4 bases and 7 bases, in that order; junction bases with no gene match: 11.

Points on this clone: A read error may be the cause here, since a much bigger clone is one base away. The rearrangement uses TRBV7-2 and TRBJ2-1; D is perhaps TRBD1 or TRBD2 (5 bases each). V lost 4 bases to trimming and J lost 12 bases, with 19 bases between them. Germline V gene data show CDR1 as SGHTA and CDR2 as FQGNSA. CDR3 length equals 14 residues. CDR3 amino acids: CASSWDLSLYGQFF. CDR3 nucleotides: TGTGCCAGCAGCTGGGACCTTAGCCTATACGGGCAGTTCTTC.

This clone was seen more than once but under ten times. A much larger clone is a single base away; this may be a read error. Other DNA sequences in the sample encode the same CDR3. The chain links TRBV3-1 to TRBJ2-1; D ambiguous. The CDR3 extends over 15 amino acids. The germline V gene encodes CDR1 LGHDT and CDR2 YNNKEL (reference sequence). V shed 4 bases and J shed 6 bases, with 16 bases lying between them. The CDR3: CASSRARSTVNEQFF. CDR3 nucleotide sequence: TGTGCCAGCAGCCGGGCTAGATCTACTGTCAATGAGCAGTTCTTC.

Only a few counts were recorded for this clone. The chain recombines TRBV6-1 with TRBJ1-2, with D perhaps matching TRBD1 (6 bases). The germline V and J ends were trimmed by 2 bases and 7 bases, with 20 bases remaining between them. Per germline, CDR1 MNHNS and CDR2 SASEGT. This CDR3 region has 16 residues. In DNA form, the CDR3 reads TGTGCCAGCAGTGAAACGGGACATGGGACGCGGAGTGGCTACACCTTC. This encodes CASSETGHGTRSGYTF.

This clone was seen ten or more times. V usage is TRBV6-5 and J usage is TRBJ2-7; no clear D. Germline V gene sequence: CDR1 MNHEY, CDR2 SVGAGI. Trimming pared 6 bases from V and 1 base from J, leaving 16 bases between. This CDR3 has 15 residues. The CDR3, as DNA: TGTGCCAGCAGCTCCCCGGGTGATCCTTCCTACGAGCAGTACTTC. This translates into CASSSPGDPSYEQYF.

This clone has only a few counts. J is TRBJ2-7 and V is TRBV6-2 or TRBV6-3, with 8 bases that match TRBD1. With 0 bases clipped from V and 5 bases from J, the junction kept 0 bases outside the gene matches. Germline V CDR1 and CDR2: MNHEY, SVGEGT. The CDR3 covers 13 residues. CDR3 loop: CASSYSGQDEQYF. The CDR3 region has the DNA TGTGCCAGCAGTTACTCGGGACAGGACGAGCAGTACTTC.

The chain recombines TRBV4-1 with TRBJ2-7, with unresolved D. CDR3 length: 18 residues. Germline V gene data show CDR1 as MGHRA and CDR2 as YSYEKL. V was clipped by 0 bases and J by 4 bases, with 22 bases between them. The CDR3 loop is CASSQDRSPPDGYYEQYF. For the CDR3, the DNA is TGCGCCAGCAGCCAAGATAGGTCCCCACCGGACGGTTATTACGAGCAGTACTTC.

By its share, this clone is medium-sized. The chain joins TRBV28 to TRBJ2-1; 11 nucleotides agree with TRBD1. The germline CDR1 and CDR2 sequences are MDHEN and SYDVKM. The CDR3 runs to 14 residues. With V trimmed by 7 bases and J by 9 bases, 8 bases remained unmatched. The CDR3 protein is CASTEDRGRFEQFF. The CDR3 DNA follows: TGTGCCAGCACCGAGGACAGGGGGCGGTTTGAGCAGTTCTTC. Full variable domain (outside the CDR3, taken from reference TRBV28 and TRBJ2-1): DVKVTQSSRYLVKRTGEKVFLECVQDMDHENMFWYRQDPGLGLRLIYFSYDVKMKEKGDIPEGYSVSREKKERFSLILESASTNQTSMYLCASTEDRGRFEQFFGPGTRLTVL.

V gene TRBV10-3 combines with J gene TRBJ2-3; D gene unclear. V was cut by 3 bases and J by 1 base, with 14 bases left in between. Germline V gene sequence: CDR1 ENHRY, CDR2 SYGVKD. This CDR3 comprises 16 residues. The CDR3 bases are TGTGCCATCAGTGACGGTTTTCTATTGGGCACAGATACGCAGTATTTT. It is translated as CAISDGFLLGTDTQYF.

The chain has TRBV20-1 and TRBJ2-1; 7 bases are shared with TRBD1. This CDR3 has 14 residues. Germline-derived CDR1 and CDR2 are DFQATT and SNEGSKA (reference sequence). V lost 4 bases and J lost 4; bases outside the gene matches: 7. The CDR3 nucleotides read TGCAGTGCTAAAAAAGGGGGCGATTACAATGAGCAGTTCTTC. Residues: CSAKKGGDYNEQFF.

Ten or more counts support this clone. The chain joins TRBV13 to TRBJ2-7; tentatively, D is TRBD2 (5 bases). Germline V CDR1 and CDR2: PRHDT, FYEKMQ (reference sequence). Trimming left V 0 bases short and J 5 bases short, with 14 bases between. The CDR3 has 15 residues. The chain's CDR3 is CASSLGLGDRHEQYF. In DNA, the CDR3 is TGTGCCAGCAGCTTAGGCCTCGGGGATCGGCACGAGCAGTACTTC.

The gene calls are TRBV20-1 and TRBJ1-5; 11 nucleotides line up with TRBD1. The V gene's germline CDR1 is DFQATT and CDR2 SNEGSKA (reference sequence). V trimming: 6 bases; J trimming: 5 bases; junction bases outside the gene matches: 6. The CDR3 runs to 14 residues. CDR3 bases: TGCAGTGCCCGGGGGACAGGGGGATATCAGCCCCAGCATTTT. Encoded protein: CSARGTGGYQPQHF.